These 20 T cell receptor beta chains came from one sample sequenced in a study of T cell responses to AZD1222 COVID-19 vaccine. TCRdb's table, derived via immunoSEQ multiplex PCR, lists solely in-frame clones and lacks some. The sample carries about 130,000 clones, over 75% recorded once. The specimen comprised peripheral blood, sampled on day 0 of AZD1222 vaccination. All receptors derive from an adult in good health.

CDR3: CASSLDRGGGYTF. CDR3 nucleotide sequence: TGTGCCAGCAGCTTAGATCGGGGCGGTGGCTACACCTTC. This sequence joins TRBV11-2 and TRBJ1-2, with a tentative D call TRBD1 (5 bases). Germline-derived CDR1 and CDR2 are SGHAT and FQNNGV. V lost 0 bases to trimming and J lost 7 bases, with 9 bases between them. CDR3 length: 13 residues. Based on the CDR3 plus reference TRBV11-2 and TRBJ1-2, the full variable domain is EAGVAQSPRYKIIEKRQSVAFWCNPISGHATLYWYQQILGQGPKLLIQFQNNGVVDDSQLPKDRFSAERLKGVDSTLKIQPAKLEDSAVYLCASSLDRGGGYTFGSGTRLTVV.

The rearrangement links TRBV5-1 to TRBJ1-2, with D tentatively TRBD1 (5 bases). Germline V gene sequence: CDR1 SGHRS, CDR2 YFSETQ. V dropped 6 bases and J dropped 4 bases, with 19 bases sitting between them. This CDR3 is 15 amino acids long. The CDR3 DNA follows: TGCGCCAGCACCATCAACCCGCAGGGCGGCTATGGCTACACCTTC. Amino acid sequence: CASTINPQGGYGYTF.

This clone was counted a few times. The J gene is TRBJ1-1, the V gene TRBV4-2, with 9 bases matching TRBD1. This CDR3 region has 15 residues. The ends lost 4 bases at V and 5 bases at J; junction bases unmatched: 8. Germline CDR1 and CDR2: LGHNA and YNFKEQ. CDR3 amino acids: CASSPEQGARTEAFF. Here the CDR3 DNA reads TGTGCCAGCAGCCCGGAACAGGGGGCGCGAACTGAAGCTTTCTTT.

The CDR3 region is CASSLGDREYGYTF. The CDR3 nucleotides are TGTGCCAGCAGTTTGGGGGACAGAGAGTATGGCTACACCTTC. J is TRBJ1-2 and V is TRBV28; TRBD1 matches at 7 bases. Trimming removed 3 bases from V and 5 bases from J; junction bases left unmatched: 6. This CDR3 region has 14 residues. Germline CDR1 MDHEN, CDR2 SYDVKM.

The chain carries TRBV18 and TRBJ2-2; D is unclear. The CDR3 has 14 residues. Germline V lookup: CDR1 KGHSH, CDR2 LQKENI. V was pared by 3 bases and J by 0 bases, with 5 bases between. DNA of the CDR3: TGTGCCAGCTCACCTCTTCCGAACACCGGGGAGCTGTTTTTT. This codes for CASSPLPNTGELFF.

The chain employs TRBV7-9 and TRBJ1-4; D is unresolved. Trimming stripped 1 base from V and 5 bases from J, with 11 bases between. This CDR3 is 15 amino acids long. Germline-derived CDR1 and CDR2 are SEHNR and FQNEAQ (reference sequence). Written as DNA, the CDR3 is TGTGCCAGCAGCTTAGATGGAAGTGAAAATGAAAAACTGTTTTTT. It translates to CASSLDGSENEKLFF.

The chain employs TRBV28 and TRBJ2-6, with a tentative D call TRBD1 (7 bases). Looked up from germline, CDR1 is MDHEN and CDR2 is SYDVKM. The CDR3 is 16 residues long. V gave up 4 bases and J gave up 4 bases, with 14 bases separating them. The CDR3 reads CASSSPTGRGANVLTF. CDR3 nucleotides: TGTGCCAGCAGTTCCCCGACAGGGAGGGGGGCCAACGTCCTGACTTTC.

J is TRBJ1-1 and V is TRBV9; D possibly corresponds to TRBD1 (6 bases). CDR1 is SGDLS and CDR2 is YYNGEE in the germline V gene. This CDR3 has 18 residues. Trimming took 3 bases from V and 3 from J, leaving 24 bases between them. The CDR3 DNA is TGTGCCAGCAGCGGCGGGACGCAGGGGCTCCGGGGGGACACTGAAGCTTTCTTT. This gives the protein CASSGGTQGLRGDTEAFF.

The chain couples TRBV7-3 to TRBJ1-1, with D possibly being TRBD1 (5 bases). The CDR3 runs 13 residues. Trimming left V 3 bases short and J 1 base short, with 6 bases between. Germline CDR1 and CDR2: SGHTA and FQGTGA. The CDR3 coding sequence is TGTGCCAGCAGCTTGGGGCGGAACACTGAAGCTTTCTTT. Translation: CASSLGRNTEAFF.

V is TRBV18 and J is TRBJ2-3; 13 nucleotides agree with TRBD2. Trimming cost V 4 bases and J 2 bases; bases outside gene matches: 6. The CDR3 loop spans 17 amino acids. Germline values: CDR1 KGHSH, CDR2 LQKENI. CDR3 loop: CASSLRTSGGPTDTQYF. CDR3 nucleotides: TGTGCCAGCTCACTTAGGACTAGCGGGGGACCCACAGATACGCAGTATTTT.

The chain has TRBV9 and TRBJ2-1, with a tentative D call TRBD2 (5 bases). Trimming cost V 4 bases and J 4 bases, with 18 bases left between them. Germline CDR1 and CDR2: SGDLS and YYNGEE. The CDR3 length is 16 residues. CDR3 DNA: TGTGCCAGCAGCCCGACCCCGAGGGTGCGTTACAATGAGCAGTTCTTC. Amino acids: CASSPTPRVRYNEQFF.

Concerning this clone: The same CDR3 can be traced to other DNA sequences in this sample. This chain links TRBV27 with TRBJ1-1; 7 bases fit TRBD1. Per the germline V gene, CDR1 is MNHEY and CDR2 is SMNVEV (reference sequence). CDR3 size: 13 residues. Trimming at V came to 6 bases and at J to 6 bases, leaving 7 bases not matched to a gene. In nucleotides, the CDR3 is TGTGCCAGCAGCCCAAGACAGGGTCCTGAAGCTTTCTTT. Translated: CASSPRQGPEAFF.

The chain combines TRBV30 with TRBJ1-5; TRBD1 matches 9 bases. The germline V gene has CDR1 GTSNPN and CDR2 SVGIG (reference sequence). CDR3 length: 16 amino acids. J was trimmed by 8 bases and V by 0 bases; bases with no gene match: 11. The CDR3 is CAWSVALGQGNKPQHF. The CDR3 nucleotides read TGTGCCTGGAGTGTCGCCCTAGGACAGGGGAATAAGCCCCAGCATTTT.

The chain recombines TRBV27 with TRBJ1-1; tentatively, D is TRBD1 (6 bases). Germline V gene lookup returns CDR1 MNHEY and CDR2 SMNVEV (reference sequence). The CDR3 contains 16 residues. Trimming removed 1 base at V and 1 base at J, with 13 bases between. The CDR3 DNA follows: TGTGCCAGCAGTTTATTGGGAGGGACAACGAACACTGAAGCTTTCTTT. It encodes CASSLLGGTTNTEAFF.

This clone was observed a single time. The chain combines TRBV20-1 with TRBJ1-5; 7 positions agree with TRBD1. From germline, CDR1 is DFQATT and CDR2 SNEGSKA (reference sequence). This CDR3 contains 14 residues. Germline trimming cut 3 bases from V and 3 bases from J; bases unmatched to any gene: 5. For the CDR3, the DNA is TGCAGTGCTAGTTCTGGGACAGCCAATCAGCCCCAGCATTTT. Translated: CSASSGTANQPQHF.

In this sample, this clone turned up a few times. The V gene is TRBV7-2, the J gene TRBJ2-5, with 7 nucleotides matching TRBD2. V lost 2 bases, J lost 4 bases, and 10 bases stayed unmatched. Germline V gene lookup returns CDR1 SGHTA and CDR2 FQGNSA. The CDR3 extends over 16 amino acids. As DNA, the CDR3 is TGTGCCAGCAGCTTATGGAGCGGGGATGGAGGAGAGACCCAGTACTTC. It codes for CASSLWSGDGGETQYF.

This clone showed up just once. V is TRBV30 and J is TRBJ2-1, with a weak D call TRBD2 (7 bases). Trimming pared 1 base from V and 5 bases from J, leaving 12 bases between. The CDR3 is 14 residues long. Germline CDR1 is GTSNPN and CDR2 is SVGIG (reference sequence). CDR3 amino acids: CAWSDGGGDNEQFF. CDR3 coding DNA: TGTGCCTGGAGTGATGGCGGGGGCGACAATGAGCAGTTCTTC.

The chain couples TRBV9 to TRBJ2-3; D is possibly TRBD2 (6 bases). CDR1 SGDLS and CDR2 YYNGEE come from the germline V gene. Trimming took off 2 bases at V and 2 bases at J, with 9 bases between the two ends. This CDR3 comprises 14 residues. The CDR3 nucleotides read TGTGCCAGCAGCGTCGGACTACCCACAGATACGCAGTATTTT. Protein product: CASSVGLPTDTQYF.

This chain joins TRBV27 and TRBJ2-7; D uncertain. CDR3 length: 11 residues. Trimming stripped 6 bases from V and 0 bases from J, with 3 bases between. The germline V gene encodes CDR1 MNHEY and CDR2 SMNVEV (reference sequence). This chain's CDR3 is CASSPSYEQYF. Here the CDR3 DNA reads TGTGCCAGCAGCCCCTCCTACGAGCAGTACTTC.

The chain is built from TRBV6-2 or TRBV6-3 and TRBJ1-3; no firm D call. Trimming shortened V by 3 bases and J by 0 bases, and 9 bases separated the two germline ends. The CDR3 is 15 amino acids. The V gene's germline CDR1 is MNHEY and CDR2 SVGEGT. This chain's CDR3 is CASSYSGDSGNTIYF. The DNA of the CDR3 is TGTGCCAGCAGTTATTCCGGAGACTCTGGAAACACCATATATTTT.